The T cell receptor beta chain described here comes from a study of CD8+ T cells in alopecia areata. Study conclusions and caveats: There was only one nonresponder, so it was unclear how baseline CD8+ expansion relates to response. Many expanded lesional clones persisted during tofacitinib (in both scalp and blood).

Specified treatment: oral pan-JAK inhibitor, 5-10 mg twice daily. Peripheral blood, together with lesional scalp punch biopsies, was collected from alopecia areata patients. This clone was counted once. The antigen remains undetermined. The V end lost 6 bases, the J end lost 0 bases, and 14 bases lay between the germline ends. Per the germline V gene, CDR1 is SQVTM and CDR2 is ANQGSEA. This CDR3 spans 14 amino acids. In each case, RNA was isolated and then reverse transcribed into cDNA as the sequencing template. The method was immunoSEQ multiplex PCR; TCRdb's version includes in-frame clones alone and lacks a portion of them. Here the sample spans 150,000 to 200,000 clones, roughly 60% being singletons.

This sequence joins TRBV29-1 and TRBJ1-1; D is possibly TRBD1 (6 bases). Material: CD4+ T cells sorted from blood, obtained at week 24, from a patient treated with tofacitinib. The receptor comes from a human donor with alopecia areata. This CDR3 is CSVAGGQMNTEAFF. Written as DNA, the CDR3 is TGCAGCGTAGCGGGTGGACAGATGAACACTGAAGCTTTCTTT.